The source of this T cell receptor beta chain is a study of T cells of healthy individuals. In TCRdb, the 5' RACE reads were re-called with MiXCR into one record per CDR3 protein. The data show about 53,000 distinct CDR3 sequences, under 15% seen once. CDR3 size: 16 residues. The germline V and J ends were trimmed by 1 base and 0 bases, with 10 bases remaining between them. Germline V CDR1 and CDR2: SGHKS, YYEKEE (reference sequence). At least ten counts were recorded for this clonotype. The chain carries TRBV5-5 and TRBJ1-4; D not certain. This clonotype was obtained from a human donor in good health. In nucleotides, the CDR3 is TGTGCCAGCAGCTTGAATGCCGGCGCAACTAATGAAAAACTGTTTTTT. Its protein is CASSLNAGATNEKLFF.